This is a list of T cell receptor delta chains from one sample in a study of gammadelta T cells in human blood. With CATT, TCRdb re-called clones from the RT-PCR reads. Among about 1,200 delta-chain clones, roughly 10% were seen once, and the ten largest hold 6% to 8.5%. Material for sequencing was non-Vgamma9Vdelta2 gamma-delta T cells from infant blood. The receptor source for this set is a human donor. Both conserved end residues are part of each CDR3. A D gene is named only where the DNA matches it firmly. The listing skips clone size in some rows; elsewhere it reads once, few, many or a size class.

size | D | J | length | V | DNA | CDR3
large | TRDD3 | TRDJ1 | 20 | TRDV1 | TGTGCTCTTGGGGAACTAGTGGGATGTACTGGGGGATACTACACCGATAAACTCATCTTT | CALGELVGCTGGYYTDKLIF
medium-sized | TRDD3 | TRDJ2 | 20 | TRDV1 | TGTGCTCTTGGGGAACCCAAAAGGGGGTGGGGGACGTATTTGACAGCACAACTCTTCTTT | CALGEPKRGWGTYLTAQLFF
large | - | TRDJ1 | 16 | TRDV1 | TGTGCTCTTGGGGAACTTCCTACAAGGATACGCAATAAACTCATCTTT | CALGELPTRIRNKLIF
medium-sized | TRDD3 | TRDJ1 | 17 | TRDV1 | TGTGCTCTTGGGAATAAGGGGGATACCACGTACACCGATAAACTCATCTTT | CALGNKGDTTYTDKLIF
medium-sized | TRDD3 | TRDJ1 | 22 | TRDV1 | TGTGCTCTTGGGGAACGGGCCCCCCCTCAGCCGTACTGGGGATCGTACACCGATAAACTCATCTTT | CALGERAPPQPYWGSYTDKLIF
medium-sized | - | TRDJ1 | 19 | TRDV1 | TGTGCTCTTGGGGAACCGTCCCTACGTCGGTTTGGGTACACCGATAAACTCATCTTT | CALGEPSLRRFGYTDKLIF
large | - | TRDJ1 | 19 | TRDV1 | TGTGCTCTTGGGGAACAGATGGGGCCTCCCGAATATTACACCGATAAACTCATCTTT | CALGEQMGPPEYYTDKLIF
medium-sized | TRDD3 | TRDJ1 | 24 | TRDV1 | TGTGCTCTTGGGGAACTCGCTACAGTGAAAGTACTGGGGGCCCCTTTTAGCGCCGATATGAGACTCATCTTT | CALGELATVKVLGAPFSADMRLIF
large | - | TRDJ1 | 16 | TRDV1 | TGTGCTCTTGGGGAAGTGATACTTGGGAGGGTCGATAAACTCATCTTT | CALGEVILGRVDKLIF
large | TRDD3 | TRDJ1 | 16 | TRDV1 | TGTGCTCTTGGGGAGTTCAACTGGGGGATACCGGATAAACTCATCTTT | CALGEFNWGIPDKLIF
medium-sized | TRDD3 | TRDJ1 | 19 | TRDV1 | TGTGCTCTTGGGGAATTTGCCTTTGGTACTGGGGGACCTACCGATAAACTCATCTTT | CALGEFAFGTGGPTDKLIF
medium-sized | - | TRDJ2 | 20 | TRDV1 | TGTGCTCTTGGGGAACTCCCCCCAATCCTACCGGGGCTATTGACAGCACAACTCTTCTTT | CALGELPPILPGLLTAQLFF
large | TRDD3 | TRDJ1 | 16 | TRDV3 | TGTGCCCCCCCGACTGGGGGATACAAGTACACCGATAAACTCATCTTT | CAPPTGGYKYTDKLIF
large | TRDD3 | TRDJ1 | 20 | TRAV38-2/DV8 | TGTGCTTATCCCTCCTCTCCGTTCGTAGGTACTGGGGGGTACACCGATAAACTCATCTTT | CAYPSSPFVGTGGYTDKLIF
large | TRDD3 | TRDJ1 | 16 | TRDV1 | TGTGCTCTTGGGGAATCCGGGGGATACGCCACCGATAAACTCATCTTT | CALGESGGYATDKLIF
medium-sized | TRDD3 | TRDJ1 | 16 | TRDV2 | TGTGCCTGCGCCTCCCGGCGACTGGGGGTTTGGGATAAACTCATCTTT | CACASRRLGVWDKLIF
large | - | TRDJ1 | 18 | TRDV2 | TGTGCCTGTGAGGATCTACGAAGGGGGGAAACGTTCACCGATAAACTCATCTTT | CACEDLRRGETFTDKLIF
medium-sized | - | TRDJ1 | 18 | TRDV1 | TGTGCTCTTGGGGAACCCAGGGGTTCCCTTAGATGGAGCGATAAACTCATCTTT | CALGEPRGSLRWSDKLIF
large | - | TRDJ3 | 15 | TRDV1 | TGTGCTCTTGGGGACTACCCTACTGGGACCCGACAGATGTTTTTC | CALGDYPTGTRQMFF
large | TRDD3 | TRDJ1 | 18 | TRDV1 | TGTGCTCTTGGGGAACATAATCCTGTACTGGGGGATACCGATAAACTCATCTTT | CALGEHNPVLGDTDKLIF
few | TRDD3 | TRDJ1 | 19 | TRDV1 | TGTGCTCTTGGGGTCAGCTTTGCCTATTACTGGGGAAGGGGTGATAAACGCATCTTT | CALGVSFAYYWGRGDKRIF
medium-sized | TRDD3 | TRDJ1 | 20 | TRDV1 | TGTGCTCTTGGGGAACCCTCATATCCGACTGGGGGATTCAACAACGATAAACTCATCTTT | CALGEPSYPTGGFNNDKLIF
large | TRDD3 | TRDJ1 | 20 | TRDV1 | TGTGCTCTTGACGGGGAGCGCCTTCCCTTGGGGGATAAGTACACCGATAAACTCATCTTT | CALDGERLPLGDKYTDKLIF
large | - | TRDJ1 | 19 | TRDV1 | TGTGCTCTTGGGGACGGTTTTGCGGTCGGGATAGGTAAGCCCGATAAACTCATCTTT | CALGDGFAVGIGKPDKLIF
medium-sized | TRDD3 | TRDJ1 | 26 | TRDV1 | TGTGCTCTTGGGGAACTCGGGCAATCCAGAGCCTATTACTGGGGGATACGCTTGGTGTACACCGATAAACTCATCTTT | CALGELGQSRAYYWGIRLVYTDKLIF
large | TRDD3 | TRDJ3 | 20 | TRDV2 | TGTGCCTGTGACACCGTTTTCCTGGGGGATACCTCCTGGGACACCCGACAGATGTTTTTC | CACDTVFLGDTSWDTRQMFF
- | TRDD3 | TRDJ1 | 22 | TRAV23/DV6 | TGTGCAGCAAGCATACGCTTACGTCGACCTACTGGGGGATACATTTACACCGATAAACTCATCTTT | CAASIRLRRPTGGYIYTDKLIF
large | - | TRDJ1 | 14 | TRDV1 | TGTGCTCTTGGTTTCTGTTGGTACACCGATAAACTCATCTTT | CALGFCWYTDKLIF
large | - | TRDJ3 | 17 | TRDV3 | TGTGCCTTTAGTGGGGGTCCAAGCTCCTGGGACACCCGACAGATGTTTTTC | CAFSGGPSSWDTRQMFF
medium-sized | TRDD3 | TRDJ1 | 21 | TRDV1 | TGTGCTCTTGGGGCTACGGGACTGGGGGACGCTTATACTCTGTACACCGATAAACTCATCTTT | CALGATGLGDAYTLYTDKLIF
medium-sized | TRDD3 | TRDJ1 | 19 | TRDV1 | TGTGCTCTTGGGGAAAGGGGAGCTGGGGGTCTCTCGTACACCGATAAACTCATCTTT | CALGERGAGGLSYTDKLIF
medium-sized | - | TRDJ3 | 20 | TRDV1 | TGTGCTCTTGGGGAACTCTCAATCCTTGTACTGAGCTGGGACACCCGACAGATGTTTTTC | CALGELSILVLSWDTRQMFF
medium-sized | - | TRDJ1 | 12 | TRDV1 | TGTGCTCTTGGGGAATTCGGGGGGCGACTCATCTTT | CALGEFGGRLIF
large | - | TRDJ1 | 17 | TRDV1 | TGTGCTCTTGGGGAGGGGCGGGGACACGGATACACCGATAAACTCATCTTT | CALGEGRGHGYTDKLIF
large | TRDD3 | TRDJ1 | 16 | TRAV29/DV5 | TGTGCAGCGCTTTTCCACTGGGGGATCCCCACCGATAAACTCATCTTT | CAALFHWGIPTDKLIF
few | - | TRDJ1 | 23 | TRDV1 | TGTGCTCTTGGGGAAGGGGAGGGCCTTCCCTTACGGGGACACCAAAGGGCGTCCGATAAACTCATCTTT | CALGEGEGLPLRGHQRASDKLIF